This entry concerns a single T cell receptor (beta chain). The antigen remains undetermined. Germline lookup yields CDR1 SGHTA and CDR2 FQGTGA. V was clipped by 6 bases and J by 2 bases; unmatched bases: 6. The CDR3 covers 15 residues. The data were produced by immunoSEQ multiplex PCR, yet TCRdb's version contains in-frame clones alone and is incomplete. The table includes about 76,000 clones, around nine tenths detected once. The data were obtained in a study of OX40 agonist ivuxolimab in advanced cancers. Study information: The group had a mean age of approximately 60 years, ranged from 23 to 79, and was roughly 80% male. General observations from the study: In CD8+ T cells, expanded clones were on average more numerous than in CD4+.

J is TRBJ2-5 and V is TRBV7-3; 10 bases fit TRBD2. The clonotype was recovered from an adult with an advanced solid tumor such as melanoma, head and neck, liver or kidney cancer. Specimen: CD4+ or CD8+ T cells sorted from blood, collected in a trial of the OX40 agonist ivuxolimab. For the CDR3, the DNA is TGTGCCAGCAGTTCTAGCGGGAGAGATCAAGAGACCCAGTACTTC. As protein: CASSSSGRDQETQYF.